The T cell receptor beta chain under discussion was sequenced for a study of blood T cell repertoires in COVID-19. Background on the study: COVID-19 samples from acute and convalescent phases originated in the United States, Italy and Spain. Sample material is recorded as cDNA or gDNA derived from T cells, B-cell-depleted T cells, or PBMCs.

Trimming pared 3 bases from V and 7 bases from J, leaving 12 bases between. Germline assignment: CDR1 KGHDR and CDR2 SFDVKD. The CDR3 contains 14 residues. The study drew participants aged about 18 to 89 years from some 23 US areas. Authors' data handling: It was from reference gene primer amplification that nucleated cell counts were estimated. Sequencing used immunoSEQ multiplex PCR; TCRdb keeps in-frame clones, though not all of them. V and J calls and clone size come straight from that table; D and trimming were deduced from the DNA. The sample consists of about 440,000 clones, approximately 90% of them appearing once.

The sequence was obtained from a young woman with acute COVID-19. The chain joins TRBV24-1 to TRBJ1-5; D unclear. The sample comprised PBMCs or T cells enriched from blood (not recorded which). In nucleotides, the CDR3 is TGTGCCACCAGTGATCCTGCCGGGAGCCAGCCCCAGCATTTT. Its translation: CATSDPAGSQPQHF.